A single sample gave rise to the 14 T cell receptor beta chains below, sequenced in a study of shared clonotypes between healthy human individuals. Sequenced by immunoSEQ multiplex PCR; TCRdb stores in-frame clones only, minus some. Among some 2,500,000 clones listed, less than 95% were seen once. The material sequenced was naive CD4+ T cells from PBMCs. Subset indicated: CD45RA+ positively selected. These receptor sequences come from a man between 18 and 29 years old in good health. Some clones in this sample may be carry-over from other donors' samples.

The chain uses TRBV30 and TRBJ2-7; 8 bases map to TRBD1. Germline loops: CDR1 GTSNPN, CDR2 SVGIG (reference sequence). V shed 1 base and J 6 bases; nucleotides not matched to a gene: 8. The length of the CDR3 is 14 residues. CDR3 in amino acids: CAWSARTGKAEQYF. The CDR3 DNA is TGTGCCTGGAGTGCCCGGACAGGGAAGGCCGAGCAGTACTTC.

The chain recombines TRBV7-8 with TRBJ2-3, with D uncertain. Between the trimmed V and J ends, which lost 4 bases and 7 bases, there was a span of 9 bases. The CDR3 totals 12 residues. Germline CDR1 SGHVS, CDR2 FQNEAQ. The DNA of the CDR3 is TGTGCCAGCAGCTCCTCCGGTAATACGCAGTATTTT. Its protein is CASSSSGNTQYF.

This chain joins TRBV2 and TRBJ1-2, with no clear D. The CDR3 length is 17 residues. Trimming removed 4 bases at V and 3 bases at J, with 21 bases between. Germline assignment: CDR1 SNHLY and CDR2 FYNNEI. The CDR3 coding sequence is TGTGCCAGCAGTGGGCTCTCAGTAGCAACCCGGTACTATGGCTACACCTTC. Translation gives CASSGLSVATRYYGYTF.

This clone was observed a handful of times. The chain employs TRBV7-2 and TRBJ1-1; D unresolved. The CDR3 contains 15 residues. Germline V gene sequence: CDR1 SGHTA, CDR2 FQGNSA. V lost 1 base to trimming and J lost 2 bases, with 11 bases between them. The CDR3 sequence is CASSLVGGSNTEAFF. The CDR3 DNA reads TGTGCCAGCAGCTTAGTAGGCGGTTCAAACACTGAAGCTTTCTTT.

This chain uses TRBV5-6 with TRBJ2-7; 7 nucleotides align to TRBD1. There are 16 residues in the CDR3. V was clipped by 4 bases and J by 6 bases; unmatched bases: 16. Germline CDR1 reads SGHDT; CDR2 reads YYEEEE. CDR3 DNA sequence: TGTGCCAGCAGCCAGTTGGACAGGAAGCCACTATCCGAGCAGTACTTC. It codes for CASSQLDRKPLSEQYF.

For this clone: Other DNA sequences from this sample encode an identical CDR3 as well. The chain couples TRBV9 to TRBJ2-1; a weak D match, TRBD1 (6 bases). V lost 4 bases and J lost 0, with 11 bases in between. From germline, CDR1 is SGDLS and CDR2 YYNGEE. There are 15 residues in the CDR3. CDR3: CASSLTGSSYNEQFF. The DNA of the CDR3 is TGTGCCAGCAGCCTTACAGGGAGCTCCTACAATGAGCAGTTCTTC.

V and J are TRBV19 and TRBJ1-5; no clear D gene. Germline values: CDR1 LNHDA, CDR2 SQIVND (reference sequence). The CDR3 spans 16 residues. Trimming took 7 bases from V and 1 from J, leaving 17 bases between them. This CDR3 reads CASMFQDGLSNQPQHF. The DNA for the CDR3 is TGTGCCAGTATGTTTCAGGATGGGTTGAGCAATCAGCCCCAGCATTTT.

The V call is TRBV28, the J call TRBJ1-5, with D perhaps matching TRBD1 (6 bases). V was pared by 7 bases and J by 4 bases, with 20 bases between. The germline CDR1 and CDR2 sequences are MDHEN and SYDVKM. This CDR3 has 16 residues. The CDR3 sequence: CASTRLGRGKNQPQHF. The CDR3 nucleotides are TGTGCCAGCACCCGGTTGGGCAGGGGAAAGAATCAGCCCCAGCATTTT.

This clone showed up just a few times. This sequence joins TRBV29-1 and TRBJ2-3; unclear D gene. CDR3 size: 13 residues. The germline CDR1 and CDR2 sequences are SQVTM and ANQGSEA. Trimming stripped 5 bases from V and 0 bases from J, with 9 bases between. CDR3 residues: CSVSAVSTDTQYF. The CDR3, as DNA: TGCAGCGTTAGTGCCGTAAGCACAGATACGCAGTATTTT.

J is TRBJ2-7 and V is TRBV5-4, with 11 bases fitting TRBD1. Trimming at V came to 4 bases and at J to 0 bases, leaving 6 bases not matched to a gene. Looked up from germline, CDR1 is SGHNT and CDR2 is YYREEE (reference sequence). The CDR3 spans 16 residues. This CDR3 reads CASSEDGTGGSYEQYF. The CDR3 DNA sequence: TGTGCCAGCAGCGAAGACGGGACAGGGGGCTCCTACGAGCAGTACTTC.

The V and J genes are TRBV4-1 and TRBJ2-2, with 11 positions matching TRBD2. V lost 1 base and J lost 8; bases outside the gene matches: 3. Per the germline V gene, CDR1 is MGHRA and CDR2 is YSYEKL. The CDR3 length is 15 residues. CDR3 in DNA: TGCGCCAGCAGCCAAGGACTAGCGGGAAGGGGGGAGCTGTTTTTT. This encodes CASSQGLAGRGELFF.

This chain connects TRBV4-1 to TRBJ1-1; 8 bases line up with TRBD1. The CDR3 is made up of 15 amino acids. V shed 6 bases and J 4 bases; nucleotides not matched to a gene: 10. Germline loops: CDR1 MGHRA, CDR2 YSYEKL. DNA for the CDR3: TGCGCCAGCAGGATCACAGGGGGAGGAGGCACTGAAGCTTTCTTT. Its protein is CASRITGGGGTEAFF.

The rearrangement joins TRBV29-1 to TRBJ2-1; 7 nucleotides match TRBD2. The CDR3 runs to 15 residues. The V segment lost 2 bases and the J segment 3 bases; nucleotides outside the gene matches: 7. In germline, CDR1 is SQVTM, CDR2 ANQGSEA. The CDR3 bases are TGCAGCGTTGAACAACGACTAGCTCACTACAATGAGCAGTTCTTC. Its protein is CSVEQRLAHYNEQFF.

This chain links TRBV7-3 with TRBJ2-6; 8 bases agree with TRBD1. Germline V gene data show CDR1 as SGHTA and CDR2 as FQGTGA. Trimming cost V 5 bases and J 0 bases; bases outside gene matches: 6. There are 17 residues in the CDR3. CDR3 nucleotides: TGTGCCAGCAGCCGACAGGGGCTTAGCTCTGGGGCCAACGTCCTGACTTTC. Amino acid sequence: CASSRQGLSSGANVLTF.